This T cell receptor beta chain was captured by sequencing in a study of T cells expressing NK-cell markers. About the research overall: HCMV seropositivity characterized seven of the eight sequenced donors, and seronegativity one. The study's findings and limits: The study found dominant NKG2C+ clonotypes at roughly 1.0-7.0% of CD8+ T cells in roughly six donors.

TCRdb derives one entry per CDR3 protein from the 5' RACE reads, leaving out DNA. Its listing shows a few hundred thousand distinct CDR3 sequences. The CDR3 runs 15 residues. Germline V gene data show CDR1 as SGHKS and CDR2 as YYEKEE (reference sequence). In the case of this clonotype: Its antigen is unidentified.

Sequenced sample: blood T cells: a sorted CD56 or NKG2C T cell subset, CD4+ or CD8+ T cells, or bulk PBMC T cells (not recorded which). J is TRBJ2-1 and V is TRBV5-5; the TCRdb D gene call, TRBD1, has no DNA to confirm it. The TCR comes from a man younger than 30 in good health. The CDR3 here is CASSALGTAYNEQFF.